This T cell receptor (beta chain) was observed in a study of cytomegalovirus exposure and HLA in healthy donors. Study-wide points: Rare sequences made up most TCRs, while some public TCRs were found in many donors. Other equally common chains were less clonally expanded than HLA-associated TCR beta chains, a later analysis showed. Excluded: some indistinguishable V segments such as TRBV6-2 and TRBV6-3.

Trimming removed 9 bases from V and 6 bases from J; junction bases left unmatched: 8. The CDR3 spans 14 residues. Germline assignment: CDR1 LNHDA and CDR2 SQIVND (reference sequence). Amplification used 60 Vbeta primers and 13 Jbeta primers. The protocol was immunoSEQ multiplex PCR, while the TCRdb copy is restricted to in-frame clones and leaves out a portion. The profile shows under 200,000 clones, around three quarters of them singletons. A word on this clone: Its antigen remains unknown.

The chain has TRBV19 and TRBJ2-3; 11 bases line up with TRBD2. The receptor comes from a woman between 25 and 40 years old in good health and CMV-seronegative. The specimen was PBMCs. The CDR3 loop is CASRLAGYVDTQYF. The CDR3 DNA reads as TGTGCCAGCAGACTAGCGGGGTACGTGGATACGCAGTATTTT. Based on the CDR3 plus reference TRBV19 and TRBJ2-3, the full variable domain is DGGITQSPKYLFRKEGQNVTLSCEQNLNHDAMYWYRQDPGQGLRLIYYSQIVNDFQKGDIAEGYSVSREKKESFPLTVTSAQKNPTAFYLCASRLAGYVDTQYFGPGTRLTVL.